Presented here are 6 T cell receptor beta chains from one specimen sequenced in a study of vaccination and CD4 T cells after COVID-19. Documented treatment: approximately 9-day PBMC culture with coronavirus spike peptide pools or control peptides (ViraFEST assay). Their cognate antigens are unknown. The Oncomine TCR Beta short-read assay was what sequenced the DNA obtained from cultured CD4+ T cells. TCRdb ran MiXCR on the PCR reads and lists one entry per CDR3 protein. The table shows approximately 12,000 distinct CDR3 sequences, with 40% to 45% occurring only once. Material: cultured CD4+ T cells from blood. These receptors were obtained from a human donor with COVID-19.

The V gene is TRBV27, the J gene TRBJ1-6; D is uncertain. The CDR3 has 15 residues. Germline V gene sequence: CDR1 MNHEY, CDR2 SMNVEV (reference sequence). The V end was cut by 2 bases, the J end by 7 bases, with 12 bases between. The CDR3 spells CASSLTGVDNSPLHF. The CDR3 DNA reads TGTGCCAGCAGTTTAACCGGGGTTGACAATTCACCCCTCCACTTT.

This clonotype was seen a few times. The CDR3 spells CSARGIPGQTGYGYTF. CDR3 nucleotide sequence: TGCAGTGCCCGGGGGATTCCGGGACAGACGGGGTATGGCTACACCTTC. The rearrangement joins TRBV20-1 to TRBJ1-2, with 7 bases lining up with TRBD1. The germline V gene has CDR1 DFQATT and CDR2 SNEGSKA (reference sequence). Trimming took 6 bases from V and 5 from J; bases not matched to a gene: 18. CDR3 length: 16 residues.

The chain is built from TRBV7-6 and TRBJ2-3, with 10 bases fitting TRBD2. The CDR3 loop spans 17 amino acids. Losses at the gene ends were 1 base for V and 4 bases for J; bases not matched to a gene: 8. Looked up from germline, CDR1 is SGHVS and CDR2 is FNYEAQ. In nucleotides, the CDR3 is TGTGCCAGCAGCTTAGGCGCCAGCGGGGGGGCCCCAGATACGCAGTATTTT. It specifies CASSLGASGGAPDTQYF.

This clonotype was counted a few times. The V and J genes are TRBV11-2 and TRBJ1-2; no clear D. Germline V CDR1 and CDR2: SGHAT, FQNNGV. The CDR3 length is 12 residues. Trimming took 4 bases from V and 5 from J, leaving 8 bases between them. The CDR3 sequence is CASSSRGYGYTF. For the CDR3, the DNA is TGTGCCAGCAGCTCCCGAGGGTATGGCTACACCTTC. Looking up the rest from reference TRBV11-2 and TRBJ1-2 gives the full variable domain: EAGVAQSPRYKIIEKRQSVAFWCNPISGHATLYWYQQILGQGPKLLIQFQNNGVVDDSQLPKDRFSAERLKGVDSTLKIQPAKLEDSAVYLCASSSRGYGYTFGSGTRLTVV.

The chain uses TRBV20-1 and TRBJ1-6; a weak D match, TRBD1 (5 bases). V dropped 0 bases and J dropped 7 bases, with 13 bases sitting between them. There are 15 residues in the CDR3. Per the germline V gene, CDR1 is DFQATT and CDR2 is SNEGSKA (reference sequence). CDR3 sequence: CSAREGAGRNSPLHF. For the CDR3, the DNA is TGCAGTGCTAGAGAGGGTGCAGGGAGGAATTCACCCCTCCACTTT.

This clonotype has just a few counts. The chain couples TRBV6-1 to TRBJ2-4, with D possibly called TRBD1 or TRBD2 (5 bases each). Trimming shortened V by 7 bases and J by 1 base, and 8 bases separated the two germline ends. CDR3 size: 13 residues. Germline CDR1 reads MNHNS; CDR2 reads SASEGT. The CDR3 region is CASTEGAKNIQYF. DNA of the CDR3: TGTGCCAGCACAGAGGGGGCCAAAAACATTCAGTACTTC.